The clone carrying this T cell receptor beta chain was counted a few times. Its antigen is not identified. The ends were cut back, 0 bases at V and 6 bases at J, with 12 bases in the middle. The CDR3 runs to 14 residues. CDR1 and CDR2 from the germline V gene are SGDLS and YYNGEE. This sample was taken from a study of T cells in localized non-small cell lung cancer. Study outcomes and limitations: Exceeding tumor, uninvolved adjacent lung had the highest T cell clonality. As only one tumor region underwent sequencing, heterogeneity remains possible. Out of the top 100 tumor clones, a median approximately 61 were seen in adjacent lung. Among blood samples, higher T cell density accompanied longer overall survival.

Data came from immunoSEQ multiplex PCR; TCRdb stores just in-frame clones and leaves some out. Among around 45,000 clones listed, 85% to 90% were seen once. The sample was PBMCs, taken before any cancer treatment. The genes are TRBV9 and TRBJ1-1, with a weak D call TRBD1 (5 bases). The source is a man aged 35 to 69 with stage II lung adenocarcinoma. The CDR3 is CASSVASSGAEAFF. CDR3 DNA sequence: TGTGCCAGCAGCGTAGCTTCATCGGGGGCTGAAGCTTTCTTT.